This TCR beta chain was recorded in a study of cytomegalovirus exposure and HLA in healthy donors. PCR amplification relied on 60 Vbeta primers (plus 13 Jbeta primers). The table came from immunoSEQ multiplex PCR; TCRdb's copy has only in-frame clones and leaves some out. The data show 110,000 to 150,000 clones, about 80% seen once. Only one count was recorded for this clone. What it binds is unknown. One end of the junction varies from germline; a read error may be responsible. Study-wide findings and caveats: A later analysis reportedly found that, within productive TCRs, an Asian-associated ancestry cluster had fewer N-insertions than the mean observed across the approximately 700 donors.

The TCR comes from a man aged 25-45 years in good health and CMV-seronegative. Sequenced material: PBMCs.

CDR3 DNA: TGCGCCAGCAGCTCCTTACCTCGGGAGTCCGCCTCCGACAATGAGCAGTTCTTC. Its protein is CASSSLPRESASDNEQFF. This chain connects TRBV5-1 to TRBJ2-1; D may be TRBD2 (6 bases). CDR1 and CDR2 (germline): SGHRS, YFSETQ. The CDR3 length is 18 residues.